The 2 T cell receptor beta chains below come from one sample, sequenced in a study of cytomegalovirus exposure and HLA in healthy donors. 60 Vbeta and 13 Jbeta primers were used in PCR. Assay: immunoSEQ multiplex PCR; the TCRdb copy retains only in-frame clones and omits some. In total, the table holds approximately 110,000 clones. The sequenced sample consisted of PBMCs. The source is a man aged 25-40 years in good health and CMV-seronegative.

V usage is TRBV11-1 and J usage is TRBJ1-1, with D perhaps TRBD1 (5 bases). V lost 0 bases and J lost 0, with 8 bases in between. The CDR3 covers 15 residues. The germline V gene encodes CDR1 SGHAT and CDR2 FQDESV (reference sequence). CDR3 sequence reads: CASSLAGGLNTEAFF. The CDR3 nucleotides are TGTGCCAGCAGCTTAGCGGGGGGATTGAACACTGAAGCTTTCTTT. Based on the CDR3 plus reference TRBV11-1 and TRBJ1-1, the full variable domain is EAEVAQSPRYKITEKSQAVAFWCDPISGHATLYWYRQILGQGPELLVQFQDESVVDDSQLPKDRFSAERLKGVDSTLKIQPAELGDSAMYLCASSLAGGLNTEAFFGQGTRLTVV.

CDR3 sequence (DNA): TGTGCCAGCAGTCCGGACAGATTTGATCAGCCCCAGCATTTT. Translated, it gives CASSPDRFDQPQHF. This sequence joins TRBV7-2 and TRBJ1-5; D is possibly TRBD1 (6 bases). The V gene lost 6 bases and the J gene lost 5 bases, with 14 bases spanning the gap. Germline-derived CDR1 and CDR2 are SGHTA and FQGNSA. This CDR3 has 14 residues.